This T cell receptor (beta chain) was captured in a study of T cells in women clearing cervical HPV infection (dated by TCRdb to 2017 to 2018). About the study as a whole: The cases were 25 to 30 women with histologically confirmed HPV16-related CIN3 or worse, and 2 of those women had invasive cancers. Quality controls consisted of five blinded duplicates per group, for a total of about 60 samples made up of roughly 50 participants and roughly ten replicates. Blood from cases was collected at the visit where the lesion was first found, while blood from controls was collected once the infection could no longer be detected. Among cases, blood sampling occurred a median of roughly 160 days after lesion detection, with an interquartile range of roughly 85 to 200 days. Controls were over 20 women whose single incident HPV16 infection cleared within 12 months without precancer or cancer developing. Cases and controls were matched on year of sample collection and on age within five years. Cases had a median age of approximately 35 years compared with 38 to 40 for controls, and baseline characteristics showed no significant differences between the groups. The parent cohort enrolled roughly 9,600 women aged 18 or older in Guanacaste, Costa Rica, during about 1993 to 1995 and followed them for approximately seven years. An exploratory proof-of-principle case-control study, nested within the Guanacaste HPV Natural History Study in Costa Rica, was conducted to compare TCR repertoires across cervical HPV16 outcomes. Because only a few women had HLA typing data, the possibility that HLA type acted as a confounder could not be ruled out.

The paper's findings and limits, for the study overall: Random forest classifiers that combined richness and V gene abundances separated cases from controls with an estimated AUC of 0.8 to 0.85. The cross-sectional design could not show whether associations preceded infection or resulted from it; effector/memory subsets and HPV-specific T cells were not isolated. CIN3+ cases had significantly higher TCR repertoire richness than controls across sequencing depths, but evenness did not differ between the groups. Because the number of T cells in each sample was unknown, differences in richness could reflect differing T-cell content rather than repertoire biology. TRBV6-7 relative abundance was lower in cases than in controls (roughly 0.11% versus 0.16%; Bonferroni P = 0.0008).

Every participant had a single incident cervical HPV16 infection, and prevalent HPV16 infections were excluded. Cervical HPV DNA was detected with MY09/MY11 PCR, and genotyping was done with dot-blot hybridization. Around 15 mL of heparinized blood were centrifuged, and the buffy coat was split into aliquots, frozen at -30 degrees C, and then kept at -80 degrees C. QIAGEN kits were used to extract genomic DNA from the buffy coat specimens. Details on this clone: Its antigen is unknown. The sequence runs out 3 residues before the end of the CDR3; the remainder is reconstructed from the germline J gene.

The immunoSEQ assay used multiplex PCR to amplify TCR beta CDR3 regions from an average of roughly 1,200 ng of genomic DNA per sample. The assay corrected primer bias using a complete synthetic TCR repertoire to establish an amplification baseline. The amplicons were sequenced on the Illumina platform. Per the source publication's procedure: Sequences were error-corrected by clustering with frequency ratios and a modified nearest-neighbor algorithm and were then analyzed in the immunoSEQ Analyzer with IMGT gene definitions. At each rarefaction depth, TCR richness and evenness were averaged across 20 rarefaction repeats, and samples with fewer sequences than that depth were excluded. V, D and J gene relative abundances were compared between groups with Wilcoxon rank sum tests, applying FDR correction. For the blinded duplicates, the intraclass correlation was 95.6% for TCR richness and averaged roughly 75% across 70 or so gene segments. Imported from immuneACCESS, the table was reduced by TCRdb to in-frame sequences with V and J called. These copies leave out some clones; in studies compared against another copy, an unresolved V gene accounts for under half, and the cause of the remainder is not known. The DNA was the basis for D and trimming; V, J and clone size are from that table. The table held for this sample gives fewer than 50,000 clones. Clones ranked in the top ten supply 7.6% of the sample.

Trimmed from V: 3 bases; trimmed from J: 2 bases; junction bases lacking a gene match: 2. Per the germline V gene, SNHLY is the CDR1 and FYNNEI is the CDR2. There are 15 amino acids in the CDR3, from cysteine to phenylalanine inclusive. The DNA has 36 bases, all within the CDR3, and is read from base 1. The sequencing input was blood buffy coat. The receptor was isolated from a woman between 18 and 69 years old with a cervical HPV16 infection that either progressed to CIN3+ or cleared (not recorded which). The chain links TRBV2 with TRBJ2-2, and 8 junction bases match TRBD2. The CDR3 DNA, read in part, is TGTGCCAGCAGTGAGACTAGCGCTAACACCGGGGAG. It translates as CASSETSANTGE. The entire CDR3 is CASSETSANTGELFF.